The 19 T cell receptor beta chains below all came from one sample that was sequenced in a study of blood T cells in healthy people across ages. Combining a sample-barcoded 5' primer with a J-beta primer mix, a second PCR ran for about 7 to 11 cycles. A single record per CDR3 protein comes from TCRdb applying MiXCR to the 5' RACE reads. The sample has around 1.5 million distinct CDR3 sequences, roughly 45% seen once. What was sequenced was blood. All receptors derive from a woman aged 18 to 35 in good health.

The chain has TRBV7-6 and TRBJ2-7, with D possibly being TRBD1 (5 bases). From germline, CDR1 is SGHVS and CDR2 FNYEAQ. This CDR3 contains 13 residues. Trimming removed 1 base from V and 7 bases from J, with 11 bases in between. The CDR3 loop reads CASSLEAGQEQYF. Written as DNA, the CDR3 is TGTGCCAGCAGCTTAGAAGCAGGGCAAGAGCAGTACTTC.

This clonotype has only a few counts. This sequence joins TRBV10-3 and TRBJ1-4, with D maybe TRBD1 (5 bases). V lost 4 bases and J lost 3, with 6 bases in between. Germline CDR1 reads ENHRY; CDR2 reads SYGVKD. The CDR3 loop spans 13 amino acids. The CDR3 bases are TGTGCCATCAGTGGGGGACCTAATGAAAAACTGTTTTTT. It is translated as CAISGGPNEKLFF.

This clonotype turned up a few times. The chain is built from TRBV7-3 and TRBJ2-3; TRBD1 might be the D (6 bases). Trimming shortened V by 5 bases and J by 2 bases, and 11 bases separated the two germline ends. Germline values: CDR1 SGHTA, CDR2 FQGTGA. CDR3 length: 14 residues. CDR3 coding DNA: TGTGCCAGCAGCCTCCAGGGGATCACAGATACGCAGTATTTT. Encoded protein: CASSLQGITDTQYF.

The chain recombines TRBV9 with TRBJ2-1, with TRBD2 as a possible D gene (6 bases). The CDR3 has 16 amino acids. CDR1 and CDR2 (germline): SGDLS, YYNGEE. The germline V and J ends were trimmed by 2 bases and 12 bases, with 24 bases remaining between them. CDR3 coding DNA: TGTGCCAGCAGCGTTGGGGCCGGGACTCTACCTTATAGGCAGTTCTTC. This encodes CASSVGAGTLPYRQFF.

This clonotype was counted between two and nine times. The chain uses TRBV20-1 and TRBJ2-6, with D possibly matching TRBD1 (5 bases). Trimming took off 2 bases at V and 0 bases at J, with 8 bases between the two ends. The germline V gene encodes CDR1 DFQATT and CDR2 SNEGSKA (reference sequence). This CDR3 has 15 amino acids. CDR3: CSARRDSSGANVLTF. CDR3 nucleotides: TGCAGTGCTAGACGTGACAGCTCTGGGGCCAACGTCCTGACTTTC.

The sample holds a few counts of this clonotype. The chain employs TRBV3-1 and TRBJ1-2, with D possibly matching TRBD1 (5 bases). V was shortened by 6 bases and J by 5 bases, with 22 bases between the two germline ends. Germline CDR1 and CDR2: LGHDT and YNNKEL (reference sequence). The CDR3 is made up of 16 amino acids. In nucleotides, the CDR3 is TGTGCCAGCAGGAAGAGTGCAGGGCCCTTTGGATATGGCTACACCTTC. It translates to CASRKSAGPFGYGYTF.

The count of this clonotype is one. This chain joins TRBV4-2 and TRBJ2-3; 11 bases are a match to TRBD2. This CDR3 contains 19 residues. J was trimmed by 0 bases and V by 0 bases; bases with no gene match: 8. The germline V gene has CDR1 LGHNA and CDR2 YNFKEQ. The chain's CDR3 is CASSQDPSGLAESTDTQYF. Written as DNA, the CDR3 is TGTGCCAGCAGCCAAGATCCTTCGGGACTAGCGGAGAGCACAGATACGCAGTATTTT.

This clonotype was observed a few times. The CDR3 loop reads CASELRLAGRNNEQFF. The CDR3 nucleotides read TGTGCCAGCGAGTTACGACTAGCGGGGAGAAACAATGAGCAGTTCTTC. J is TRBJ2-1 and V is TRBV6-2 or TRBV6-3, with 11 bases lining up with TRBD2. The CDR3 covers 16 residues. Per germline, CDR1 MNHEY and CDR2 SVGEGT. V shed 8 bases, J shed 5 bases, and the junction held 11 bases outside the gene matches.

The chain links TRBV7-2 to TRBJ2-3; 10 bases map to TRBD2. Per germline, CDR1 SGHTA and CDR2 FQGNSA. The CDR3 spans 16 residues. V lost 5 bases and J lost 5; bases outside the gene matches: 10. In nucleotides, the CDR3 is TGTGCCAGCAGCAGACGGACTAGCGGACCAGAAGATACGCAGTATTTT. This sequence encodes CASSRRTSGPEDTQYF.

V gene TRBV9 combines with J gene TRBJ2-5; 7 bases line up with TRBD2. The DNA matches TRBJ2-7 better at its end, which makes the J call doubtful. CDR1 SGDLS and CDR2 YYNGEE come from the germline V gene. The CDR3 sequence is 16 residues long. The CDR3, as DNA: TGTGCCAGCAGCGTAGATCCTAGCGGTGTAACTTTCGAGCAGTACTTC. This gives the protein CASSVDPSGVTFEQYF.

This clonotype turned up a few times. J is TRBJ2-2 and V is TRBV2; D is possibly TRBD2 (5 bases). The V gene's germline CDR1 is SNHLY and CDR2 FYNNEI. The ends were cut back, 4 bases at V and 7 bases at J, with 16 bases in the middle. CDR3 length equals 15 residues. The CDR3 here is CASSVRVPRGGELFF. CDR3 DNA sequence: TGTGCCAGCAGTGTCCGTGTTCCTCGGGGCGGGGAGCTGTTTTTT.

In its sample, this clonotype was seen a few times. The V and J genes are TRBV20-1 and TRBJ2-5, with 7 bases aligning to TRBD2. The J call may be wrong; the DNA end is better matched by TRBJ2-7. The CDR3 spans 14 residues. CDR1 and CDR2 from the germline V gene are DFQATT and SNEGSKA (reference sequence). CDR3 in DNA: TGCAGTGCTAGAGATCGAGCGGGGAGCCACGAGCAGTACTTC. Encoded protein: CSARDRAGSHEQYF.

This chain links TRBV20-1 with TRBJ1-1; perhaps TRBD1 as D (5 bases). The V gene lost 5 bases and the J gene lost 1 base, with 14 bases spanning the gap. The CDR3 consists of 14 residues. Germline lookup yields CDR1 DFQATT and CDR2 SNEGSKA (reference sequence). CDR3 in amino acids: CSARSGTPNTEAFF. In DNA, the CDR3 is TGCAGTGCTCGCTCGGGGACGCCGAACACTGAAGCTTTCTTT.

The chain uses TRBV27 and TRBJ2-1; 13 bases align to TRBD2. The V gene's germline CDR1 is MNHEY and CDR2 SMNVEV (reference sequence). CDR3 size: 15 residues. V dropped 5 bases and J dropped 8; count of bases not matched to a gene: 6. The CDR3 nucleotides are TGTGCCAGCAGTACACTAGCGGGAGGGTTGCATGAGCAGTTCTTC. This codes for CASSTLAGGLHEQFF.

The sample holds a few counts of this clonotype. The rearrangement joins TRBV6-6 to TRBJ2-1, with D uncertain. CDR3 length: 13 residues. V lost 5 bases and J 7 bases, leaving 12 bases between the germline ends. Germline CDR1 reads MNHNY; CDR2 reads SVGAGI (reference sequence). In DNA, the CDR3 is TGTGCCAGCAGTGACTTGCTGGGGAATGAGCAGTTCTTC. It is translated as CASSDLLGNEQFF.

In its sample, this clonotype was seen a few times. The gene calls are TRBV5-4 and TRBJ2-4, with a tentative D call TRBD2 (6 bases). The ends were cut back, 0 bases at V and 13 bases at J, with 11 bases in the middle. There are 12 residues in the CDR3. CDR1 is SGHNT, CDR2 YYREEE, per germline (reference sequence). In DNA form, the CDR3 reads TGTGCCAGCAGCTTGGAAACGGGGGAGCAGTACTTC. It is translated as CASSLETGEQYF.

This clonotype was counted a few times. As DNA, the CDR3 is TGTGCCACGCGCTCTAGCGGGGGTTACAATGAGCAGTTCTTC. This codes for CATRSSGGYNEQFF. The chain carries TRBV10-3 and TRBJ2-1; TRBD2 matches at 10 bases. V dropped 10 bases and J dropped 4; count of bases not matched to a gene: 7. This CDR3 has 14 amino acids. Germline V lookup: CDR1 ENHRY, CDR2 SYGVKD.

This chain joins TRBV6-1 and TRBJ2-1; TRBD2 is a possible D gene (5 bases). Germline V gene lookup returns CDR1 MNHNS and CDR2 SASEGT. Trimming pared 2 bases from V and 3 bases from J, leaving 14 bases between. CDR3 length equals 16 residues. The CDR3 sequence is CASSERSGSIYNEQFF. CDR3 DNA sequence: TGTGCCAGCAGTGAAAGGAGCGGATCTATCTACAATGAGCAGTTCTTC.

This clonotype has just a few counts. This chain connects TRBV14 to TRBJ2-1; D unresolved. Germline lookup yields CDR1 SGHDN and CDR2 FVKESK. This CDR3 comprises 16 residues. V was clipped by 0 bases and J by 4 bases, with 13 bases between them. The chain's CDR3 is CASSQEIGSRYNEQFF. CDR3 nucleotides: TGTGCCAGCAGCCAAGAGATTGGCTCCCGTTACAATGAGCAGTTCTTC.